This T cell receptor beta chain was found in a study of tumor-infiltrating lymphocytes in primary liver carcinoma. Germline assignment: CDR1 SGHAT and CDR2 FQNNGV. This CDR3 has 15 residues. It was unsorted whole blood that yielded blood RNA, and germline DNA was also extracted. This clonotype showed up just a few times. A read error may account for a junction end that differs from germline. The input was 500 ng total RNA; TCR beta cDNA was made from it with a constant-region primer. The TCR beta library was amplified through three nested multiplex PCR rounds in a modified ARM-PCR procedure. Use of TRBV1-TRBV30 forward primers with a C-beta reverse primer characterized the first two PCR rounds, which lasted roughly 9 cycles each. One entry per CDR3 protein, called by TCRdb with MiXCR from the multiplex PCR reads. This table has fewer than 250,000 distinct CDR3 sequences, less than 65% appearing once.

The chain carries TRBV11-2 and TRBJ2-5; D may correspond to TRBD1 or TRBD2 (5 bases each). The TCR originated in a woman in her sixties with primary liver carcinoma and hepatitis B virus infection. The sequenced sample consisted of peripheral blood. CDR3 region: CASSSSGRLRLTQYF. CDR3 nucleotide sequence: TGTGCCAGCAGCTCCTCGGGGCGGCTTAGATTGACCCAGTATTTC.